This TCR beta chain was identified in a study of molecular identifiers for immune sequencing clone quantification. Notes on this clonotype: This may be a read error: a much more frequent sequence differs by one nucleotide.

Previously reported methods and listed TCR primers produced the bulk TCR libraries. TCRdb itself ran the PCR reads through MiXCR, one entry per CDR3 protein. The sample holds about 500,000 distinct CDR3 sequences, about a quarter seen once. CDR1 is SEHNR and CDR2 is FQNEAQ in the germline V gene (reference sequence). The CDR3 is 13 amino acids. The V and J ends lost 0 bases and 10 bases respectively, with 11 bases between them. This chain links TRBV7-9 with TRBJ2-3, with TRBD1 as a possible D gene (5 bases). Specimen: naive CD8+ T cells from blood, with Jurkat cell RNA spiked in. Regarding subset: FACS-sorted CD8+CD4-CCR7+CD45RA+ naive T cells. This sequence originates from a human donor in good health. Some libraries in this study had Jurkat cell RNA spiked in. The DNA for the CDR3 is TGTGCCAGCAGCTTAGCGACAGTGAATCCGCAGTATTTT. Translated: CASSLATVNPQYF.